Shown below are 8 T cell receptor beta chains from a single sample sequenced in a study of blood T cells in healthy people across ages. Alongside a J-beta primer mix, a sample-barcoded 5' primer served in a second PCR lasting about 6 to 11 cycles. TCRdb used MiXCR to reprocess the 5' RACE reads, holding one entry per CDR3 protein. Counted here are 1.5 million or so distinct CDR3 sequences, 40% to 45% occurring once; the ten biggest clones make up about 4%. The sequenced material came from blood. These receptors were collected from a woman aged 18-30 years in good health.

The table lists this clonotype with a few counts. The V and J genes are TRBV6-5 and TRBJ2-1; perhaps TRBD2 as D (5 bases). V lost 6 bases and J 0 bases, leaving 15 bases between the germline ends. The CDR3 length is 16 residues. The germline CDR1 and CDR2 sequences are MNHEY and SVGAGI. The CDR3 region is CASRVQAEPSYNEQFF. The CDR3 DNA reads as TGTGCCAGCAGAGTACAAGCGGAGCCCTCCTACAATGAGCAGTTCTTC.

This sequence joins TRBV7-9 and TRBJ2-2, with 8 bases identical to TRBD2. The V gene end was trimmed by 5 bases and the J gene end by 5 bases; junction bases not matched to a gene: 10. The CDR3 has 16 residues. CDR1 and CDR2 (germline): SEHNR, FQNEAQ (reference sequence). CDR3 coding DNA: TGTGCCAGCAGCCAAATAAGAGCGGGAGTTACCGGGGAGCTGTTTTTT. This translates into CASSQIRAGVTGELFF.

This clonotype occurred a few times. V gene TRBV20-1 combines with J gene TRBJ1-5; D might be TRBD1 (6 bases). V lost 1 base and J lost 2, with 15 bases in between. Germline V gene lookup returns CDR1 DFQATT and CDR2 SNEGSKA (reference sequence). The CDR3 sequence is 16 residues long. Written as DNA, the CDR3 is TGCAGTGCTAGAGCCCCCGGGGGGCTTCGCAATCAGCCCCAGCATTTT. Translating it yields CSARAPGGLRNQPQHF.

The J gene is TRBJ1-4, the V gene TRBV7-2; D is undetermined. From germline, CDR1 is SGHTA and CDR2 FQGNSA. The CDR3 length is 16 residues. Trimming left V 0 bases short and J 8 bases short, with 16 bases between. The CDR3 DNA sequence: TGTGCCAGCAGCTTAGCACCCCCGGGCTTCAGCGAAAAACTGTTTTTT. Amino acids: CASSLAPPGFSEKLFF.

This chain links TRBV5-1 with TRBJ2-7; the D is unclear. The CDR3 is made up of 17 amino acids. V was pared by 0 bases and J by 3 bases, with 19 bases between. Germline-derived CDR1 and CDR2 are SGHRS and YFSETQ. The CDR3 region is CASSLDVRKVGNYEQYF. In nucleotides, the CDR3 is TGCGCCAGCAGCTTGGATGTCCGGAAGGTCGGCAACTACGAGCAGTACTTC.

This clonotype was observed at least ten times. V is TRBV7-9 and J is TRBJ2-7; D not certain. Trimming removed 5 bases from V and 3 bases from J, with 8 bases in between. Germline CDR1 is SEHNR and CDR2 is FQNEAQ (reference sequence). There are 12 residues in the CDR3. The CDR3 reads CASSLSFYEQYF. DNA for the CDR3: TGTGCCAGCAGCCTCTCCTTCTACGAGCAGTACTTC.

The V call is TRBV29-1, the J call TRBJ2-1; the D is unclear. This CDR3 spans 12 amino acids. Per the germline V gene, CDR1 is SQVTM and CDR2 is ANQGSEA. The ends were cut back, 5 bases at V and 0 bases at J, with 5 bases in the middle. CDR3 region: CSVRSSYNEQFF. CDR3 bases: TGCAGCGTTAGGAGCTCCTACAATGAGCAGTTCTTC.

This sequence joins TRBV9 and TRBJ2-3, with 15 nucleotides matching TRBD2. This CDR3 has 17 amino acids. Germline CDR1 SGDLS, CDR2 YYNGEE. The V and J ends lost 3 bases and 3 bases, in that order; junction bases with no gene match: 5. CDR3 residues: CASSAGLAGGKTDTQYF. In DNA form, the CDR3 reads TGTGCCAGCAGCGCGGGACTAGCGGGAGGCAAAACAGATACGCAGTATTTT.